The rows below give T cell receptor beta chains drawn from one sample of a study of T-cell reconstitution after alpha-beta-depleted transplantation in children. MiXCR, applied by TCRdb to the PCR reads, yields one record per CDR3 protein. The sample lists fewer than 700,000 distinct CDR3 sequences; around 13% were seen once. The specimen comprised PBMCs, mostly from graft donor cells, sampled 360 days after TCRalphabeta/CD19-depleted stem cell transplant. All receptors derive from a male patient under 18 who had a stem cell transplant for acute myeloid leukemia, so the T cells may come from the graft donor. Each CDR3 is given with its conserved first and last residue. A D gene is named only where the DNA matches it firmly. Clone size is shown for a subset of rows, as once, few, many or a class of expanded clone.

D,J,V,size,DNA,CDR3
-,TRBJ2-5,TRBV6-6,many,TGTGCCAGCAACGAAGAGACCCAGTACTTC,CASNEETQYF
-,TRBJ2-1,TRBV29-1,few,TGCAGCGTTGCACTAGCTTTTGAGCAGTTCTTC,CSVALAFEQFF
TRBD2,TRBJ2-3,TRBV9,-,TGTGCCAGCAGCGTACGAGGGCGGGAGTACGTAGATACGCAGTATTTT,CASSVRGREYVDTQYF
TRBD1,TRBJ1-2,TRBV7-6,many,TGTGCCAGCAGTTACAGGGGGGATAACTATGGCTACACCTTC,CASSYRGDNYGYTF
-,TRBJ1-1,TRBV20-1,-,TGCAGTGCTACGGGTGGGGCTGGGGAAGCTTTCTTT,CSATGGAGEAFF
-,TRBJ1-6,TRBV27,-,TGTGCCAGCAGTTTAACAGGGTGGGAAGGCCTCCACTTT,CASSLTGWEGLHF
TRBD1,TRBJ2-7,TRBV20-1,few,TGCAGTGCCCCCGGCAGGGACAGGCAAACCTACGAGCAGTACTTC,CSAPGRDRQTYEQYF
TRBD1,TRBJ2-7,TRBV28,many,TGTGCCAGCAGTTTATTCCAATCACAGGGGGCGATACCCTACGAGCAGTACTTC,CASSLFQSQGAIPYEQYF
-,TRBJ1-1,TRBV6-6,many,TGTGCCAGCAGTTACCCTCAGGGAGCTGAAGCTTTCTTT,CASSYPQGAEAFF
-,TRBJ2-5,TRBV12-3/TRBV12-4,many,TGTGCCAGCAGTTTAAGAGGGAGTGACCAGTACTTC,CASSLRGSDQYF
TRBD2,TRBJ2-7,TRBV5-1,many,TGCGCCAGCAGCGAGATCGGACTAGCGGGAGGAGAGCAGTACTTC,CASSEIGLAGGEQYF
TRBD2,TRBJ2-3,TRBV5-1,few,TGCGCCAGCAGCTCAATTCCTAGCGGAATTCGCCCGGCAGATACGCAGTATTTT,CASSSIPSGIRPADTQYF
TRBD1,TRBJ1-1,TRBV5-1,few,TGCGCCAGCAGCCTCTGGACAGGGGAGACCACTGAAGCTTTCTTT,CASSLWTGETTEAFF
-,TRBJ2-3,TRBV12-3/TRBV12-4,many,TGTGCCAGCAGTTTTCCGTCCGGCGCGGATACGCAGTATTTT,CASSFPSGADTQYF
-,TRBJ2-3,TRBV24-1,few,TGTGCCACCAGTGATTTCGGCACAGATACGCAGTATTTT,CATSDFGTDTQYF
-,TRBJ1-2,TRBV12-3/TRBV12-4,-,TGTGCCAGCAATGACAGAATGTCCTATGGCTACACCTTC,CASNDRMSYGYTF